This T cell receptor (beta chain) emerged from a study of monozygotic twins with cystic fibrosis. In the study overall: Libraries were built from approximately 3 micrograms of fragmented DNA using around 15 PCR cycles.

This CDR3 is built from 17 residues. Note on this clone: Antigen specificity is unknown.

Study-level points and caveats: Monozygotic CF twins shared more identical nucleotide clonotypes than unrelated patients. Co-twins had the most similar V usage for 13 of 16 pairs, J for 8.

The assay was immunoSEQ multiplex PCR, and TCRdb's table has in-frame clones only and misses some. The sample consists of 30,000 or so clones, roughly 96% of them appearing once. This TCR was sampled from a girl aged 2 to 10 with cystic fibrosis. The sample consisted of blood. V is TRBV21-1 and J is TRBJ2-7; the table assigns TRBD2, which was not confirmed against the DNA. TRBV21-1 is described as a pseudogene. The DNA for the CDR3 is TGTGCCAGCAGCCCAACCCCTCTCTCTAGCGTCTCCTACGAGCAGTACTTC. This codes for CASSPTPLSSVSYEQYF.